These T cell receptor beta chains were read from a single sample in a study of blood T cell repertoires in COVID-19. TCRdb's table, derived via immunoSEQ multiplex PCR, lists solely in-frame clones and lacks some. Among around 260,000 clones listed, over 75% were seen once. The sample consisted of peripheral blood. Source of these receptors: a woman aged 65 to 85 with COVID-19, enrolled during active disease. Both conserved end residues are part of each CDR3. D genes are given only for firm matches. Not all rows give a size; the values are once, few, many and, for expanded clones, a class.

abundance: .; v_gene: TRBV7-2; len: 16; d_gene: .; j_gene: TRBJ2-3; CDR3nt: TGTGCCAGCAGCAGGGGGAACAGCGGGGGCACAGATACGCAGTATTTT; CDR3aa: CASSRGNSGGTDTQYF
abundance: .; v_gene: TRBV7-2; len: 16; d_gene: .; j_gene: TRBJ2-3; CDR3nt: TGTGCCAGCAGCTTAGGTTTGGGGCCAAAGGCGGATACGCAGTATTTT; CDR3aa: CASSLGLGPKADTQYF
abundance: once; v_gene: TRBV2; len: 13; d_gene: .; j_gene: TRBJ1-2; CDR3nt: TGTGCCAGCAGTGAGCGGCAGGGCTATGGCTACACCTTC; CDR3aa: CASSERQGYGYTF
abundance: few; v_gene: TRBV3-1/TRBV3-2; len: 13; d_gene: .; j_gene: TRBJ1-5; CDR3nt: TGTGCCAGCAGCCAAGGGGCGCGTCAGCCCCAGCATTTT; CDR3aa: CASSQGARQPQHF
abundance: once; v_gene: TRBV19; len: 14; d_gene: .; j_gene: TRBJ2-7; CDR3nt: TGTGCCAGTAGTGGCGGGACAGCTGACTACGAGCAGTACTTC; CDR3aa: CASSGGTADYEQYF
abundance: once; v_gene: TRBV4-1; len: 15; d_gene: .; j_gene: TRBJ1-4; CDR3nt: TGCGCCAGCAGCCCCCGTACGGCGGAGAATGAAAAACTGTTTTTT; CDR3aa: CASSPRTAENEKLFF
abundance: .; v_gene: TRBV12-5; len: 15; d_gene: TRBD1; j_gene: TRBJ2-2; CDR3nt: TGTGCTAGTGGTTTCCTGACAGGGGGAACCGGGGAGCTGTTTTTT; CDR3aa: CASGFLTGGTGELFF
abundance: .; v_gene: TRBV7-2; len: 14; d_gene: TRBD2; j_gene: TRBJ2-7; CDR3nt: TGTGCCAGCAGCTCAAGCCGGACTAGCGGGAAGCAGTACTTC; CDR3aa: CASSSSRTSGKQYF
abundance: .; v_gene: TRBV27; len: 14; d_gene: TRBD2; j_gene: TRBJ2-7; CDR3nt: TGTGCCAGTAGGCAAGCGGGAGTAATGTACGAGCAGTACTTC; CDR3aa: CASRQAGVMYEQYF
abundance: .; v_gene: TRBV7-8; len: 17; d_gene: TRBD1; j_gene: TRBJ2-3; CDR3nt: TGTGCCAGCCTCCAGAGGGGGCTAGAAAGGATGACAGATACGCAGTATTTT; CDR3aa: CASLQRGLERMTDTQYF
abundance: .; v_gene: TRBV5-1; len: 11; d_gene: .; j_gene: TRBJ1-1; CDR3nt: TGCGCCAGCAGCAGGGACACGGAAGCTTTCTTT; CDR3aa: CASSRDTEAFF
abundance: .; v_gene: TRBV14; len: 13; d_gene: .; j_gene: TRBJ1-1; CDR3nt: TGTGCCAGCAGCACGACAGAGAACACTGAAGCTTTCTTT; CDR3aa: CASSTTENTEAFF